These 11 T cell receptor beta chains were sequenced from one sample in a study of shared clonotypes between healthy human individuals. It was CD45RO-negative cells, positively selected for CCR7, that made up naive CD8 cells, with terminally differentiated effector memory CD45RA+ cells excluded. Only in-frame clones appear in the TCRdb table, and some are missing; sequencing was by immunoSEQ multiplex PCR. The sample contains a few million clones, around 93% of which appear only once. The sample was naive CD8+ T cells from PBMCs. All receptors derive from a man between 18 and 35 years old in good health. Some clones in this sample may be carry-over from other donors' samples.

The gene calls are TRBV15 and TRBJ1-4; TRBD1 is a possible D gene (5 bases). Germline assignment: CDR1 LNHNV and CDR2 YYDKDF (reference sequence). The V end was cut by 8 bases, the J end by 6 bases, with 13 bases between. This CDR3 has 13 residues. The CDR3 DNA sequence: TGTGCCACCCACGCAGGGAGGGATGAAAAACTGTTTTTT. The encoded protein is CATHAGRDEKLFF.

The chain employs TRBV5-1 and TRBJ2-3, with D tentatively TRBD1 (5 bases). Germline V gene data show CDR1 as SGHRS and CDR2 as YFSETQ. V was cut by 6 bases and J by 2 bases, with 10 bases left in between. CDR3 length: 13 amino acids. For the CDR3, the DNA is TGCGCCAGCATAGGGGCTAACACAGATACGCAGTATTTT. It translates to CASIGANTDTQYF.

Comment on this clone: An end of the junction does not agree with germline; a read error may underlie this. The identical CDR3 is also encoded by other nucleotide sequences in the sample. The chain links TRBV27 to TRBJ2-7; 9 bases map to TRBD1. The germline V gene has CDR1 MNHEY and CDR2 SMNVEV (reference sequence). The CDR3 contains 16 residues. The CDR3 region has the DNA TGTGCCAGCAGTCTATCTCCCGGGACAGGGAACTACGAGCAGTACTTC. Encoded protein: CASSLSPGTGNYEQYF.

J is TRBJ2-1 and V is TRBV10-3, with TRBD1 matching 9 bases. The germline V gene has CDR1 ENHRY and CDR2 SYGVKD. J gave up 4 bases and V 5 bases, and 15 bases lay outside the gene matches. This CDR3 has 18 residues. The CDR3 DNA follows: TGTGCCATCAGTTCTTACATCATGGGACAGGGAGAGTACAATGAGCAGTTCTTC. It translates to CAISSYIMGQGEYNEQFF.

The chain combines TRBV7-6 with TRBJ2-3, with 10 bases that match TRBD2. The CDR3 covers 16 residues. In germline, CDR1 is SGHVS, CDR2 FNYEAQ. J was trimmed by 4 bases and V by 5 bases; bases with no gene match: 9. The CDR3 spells CASSPRGLAGADTQYF. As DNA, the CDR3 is TGTGCCAGCAGCCCCCGGGGGCTAGCGGGAGCAGATACGCAGTATTTT. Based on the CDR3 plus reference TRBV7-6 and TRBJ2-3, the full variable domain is GAGVSQSPRYKVTKRGQDVALRCDPISGHVSLYWYRQALGQGPEFLTYFNYEAQQDKSGLPNDRFSAERPEGSISTLTIQRTEQRDSAMYRCASSPRGLAGADTQYFGPGTRLTVL.

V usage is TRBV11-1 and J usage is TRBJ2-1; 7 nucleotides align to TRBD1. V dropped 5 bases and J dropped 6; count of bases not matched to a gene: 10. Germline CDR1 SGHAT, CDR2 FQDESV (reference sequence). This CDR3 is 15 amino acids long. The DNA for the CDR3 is TGTGCCAGCAGCATCGACAGGGTTTGGGGCAATGAGCAGTTCTTC. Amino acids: CASSIDRVWGNEQFF.

CDR3 in amino acids: CASSSDGTVSGNTIYF. The CDR3 nucleotides are TGCGCCAGCAGCTCTGACGGGACAGTCTCTGGAAACACCATATATTTT. The V call is TRBV5-1, the J call TRBJ1-3; TRBD1 agrees at 7 bases. The trim removed 3 bases at V and 0 bases at J, leaving 6 bases unmatched. The germline gives CDR1 SGHRS, CDR2 YFSETQ. The CDR3 sequence is 16 residues long.

The CDR3 protein is CASSTRDRPSGYTF. CDR3 DNA sequence: TGTGCCAGCAGCACCCGGGACAGGCCCTCTGGCTACACCTTC. This chain uses TRBV9 with TRBJ1-2; 8 bases are a match to TRBD1. CDR3 size: 14 residues. The V segment lost 4 bases and the J segment 7 bases; nucleotides outside the gene matches: 9. Germline V CDR1 and CDR2: SGDLS, YYNGEE. Drawing the rest from reference TRBV9 and TRBJ1-2, the complete variable domain is DSGVTQTPKHLITATGQRVTLRCSPRSGDLSVYWYQQSLDQGLQFLIQYYNGEERAKGNILERFSAQQFPDLHSELNLSSLELGDSALYFCASSTRDRPSGYTFGSGTRLTVV.

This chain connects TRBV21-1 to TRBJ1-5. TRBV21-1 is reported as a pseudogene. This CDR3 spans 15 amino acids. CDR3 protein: CASSKVGLFNQPQHF. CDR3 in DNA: TGTGCCAGCAGCAAAGTCGGGCTGTTCAATCAGCCCCAGCATTTT.

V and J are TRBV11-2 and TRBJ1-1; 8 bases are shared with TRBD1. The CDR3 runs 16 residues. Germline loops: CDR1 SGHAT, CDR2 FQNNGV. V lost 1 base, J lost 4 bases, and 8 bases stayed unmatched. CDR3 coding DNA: TGTGCCAGCAGCTTAGGGCCAGGGGGCGCGGGCACTGAAGCTTTCTTT. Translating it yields CASSLGPGGAGTEAFF.

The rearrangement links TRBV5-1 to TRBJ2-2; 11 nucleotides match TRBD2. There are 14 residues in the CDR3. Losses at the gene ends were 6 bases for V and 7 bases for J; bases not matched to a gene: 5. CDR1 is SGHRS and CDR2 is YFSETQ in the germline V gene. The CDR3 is CASKTSGDYGELFF. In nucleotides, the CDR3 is TGCGCCAGCAAGACTAGCGGGGATTACGGGGAGCTGTTTTTT.